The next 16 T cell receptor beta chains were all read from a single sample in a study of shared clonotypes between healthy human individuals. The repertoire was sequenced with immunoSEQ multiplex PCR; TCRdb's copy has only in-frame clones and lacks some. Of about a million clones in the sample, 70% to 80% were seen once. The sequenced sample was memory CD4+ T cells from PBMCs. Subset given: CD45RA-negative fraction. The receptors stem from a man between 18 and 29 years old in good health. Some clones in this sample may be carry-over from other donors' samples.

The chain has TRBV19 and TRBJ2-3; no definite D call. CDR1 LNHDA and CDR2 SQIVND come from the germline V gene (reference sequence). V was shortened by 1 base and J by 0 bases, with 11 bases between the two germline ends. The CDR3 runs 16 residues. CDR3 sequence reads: CASSIAGSGSTDTQYF. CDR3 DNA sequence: TGTGCCAGTAGTATAGCGGGTAGTGGAAGCACAGATACGCAGTATTTT.

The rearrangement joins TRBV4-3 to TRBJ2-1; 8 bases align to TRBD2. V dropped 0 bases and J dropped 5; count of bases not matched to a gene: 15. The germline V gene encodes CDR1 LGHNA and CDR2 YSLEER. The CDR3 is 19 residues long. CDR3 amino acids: CASSQEIRRGGGRHNEQFF. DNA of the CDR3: TGCGCCAGCAGCCAAGAGATTAGAAGAGGTGGCGGGAGGCACAATGAGCAGTTCTTC.

Written as DNA, the CDR3 is TGTGCCAGCAGTTACAGGGGGCGAAATGGCTACACCTTC. It specifies CASSYRGRNGYTF. The chain employs TRBV28 and TRBJ1-2, with 9 nucleotides matching TRBD1. With 4 bases clipped from V and 6 bases from J, the junction kept 3 bases outside the gene matches. Germline values: CDR1 MDHEN, CDR2 SYDVKM. CDR3 length equals 13 residues.

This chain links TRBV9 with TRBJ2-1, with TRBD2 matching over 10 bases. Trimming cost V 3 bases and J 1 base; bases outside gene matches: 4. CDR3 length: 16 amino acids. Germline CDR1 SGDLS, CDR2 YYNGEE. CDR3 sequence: CASSGRTSGSYNEQFF. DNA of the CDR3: TGTGCCAGCAGCGGCCGGACTAGCGGTTCCTACAATGAGCAGTTCTTC. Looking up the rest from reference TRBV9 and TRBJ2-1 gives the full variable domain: DSGVTQTPKHLITATGQRVTLRCSPRSGDLSVYWYQQSLDQGLQFLIQYYNGEERAKGNILERFSAQQFPDLHSELNLSSLELGDSALYFCASSGRTSGSYNEQFFGPGTRLTVL.

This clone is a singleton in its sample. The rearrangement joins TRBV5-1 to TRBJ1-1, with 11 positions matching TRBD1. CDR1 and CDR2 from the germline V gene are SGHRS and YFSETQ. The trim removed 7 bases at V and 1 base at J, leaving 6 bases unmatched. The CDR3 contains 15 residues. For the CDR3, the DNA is TGCGCCAGCCGAGGGACAGGGGGGAAGAACACTGAAGCTTTCTTT. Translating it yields CASRGTGGKNTEAFF.

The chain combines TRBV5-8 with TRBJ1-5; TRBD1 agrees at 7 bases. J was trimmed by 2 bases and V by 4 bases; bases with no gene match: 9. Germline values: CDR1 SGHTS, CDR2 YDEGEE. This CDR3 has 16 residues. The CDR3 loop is CASSVRTGGGNQPQHF. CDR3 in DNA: TGTGCCAGCAGCGTAAGGACAGGCGGGGGCAATCAGCCCCAGCATTTT.

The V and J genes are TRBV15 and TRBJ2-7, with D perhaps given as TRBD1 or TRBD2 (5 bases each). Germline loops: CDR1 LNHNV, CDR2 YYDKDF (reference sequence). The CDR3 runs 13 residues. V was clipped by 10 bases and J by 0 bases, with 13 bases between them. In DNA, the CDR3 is TGTGCCAGCGGTCGGGACCGCTCCTACGAGCAGTACTTC. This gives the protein CASGRDRSYEQYF.

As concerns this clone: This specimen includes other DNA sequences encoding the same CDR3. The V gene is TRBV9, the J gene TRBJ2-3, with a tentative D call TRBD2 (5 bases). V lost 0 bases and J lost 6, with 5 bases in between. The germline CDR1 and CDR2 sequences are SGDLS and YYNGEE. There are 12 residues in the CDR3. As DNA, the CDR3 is TGTGCCAGCAGCGTAGGGACTGATACGCAGTATTTT. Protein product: CASSVGTDTQYF.

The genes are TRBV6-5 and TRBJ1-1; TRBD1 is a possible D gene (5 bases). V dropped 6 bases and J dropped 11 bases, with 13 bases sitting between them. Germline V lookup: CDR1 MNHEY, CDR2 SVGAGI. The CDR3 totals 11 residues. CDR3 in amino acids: CASSQDSVAFF. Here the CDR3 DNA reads TGTGCCAGCAGCCAAGACAGTGTTGCTTTCTTT.

The CDR3 DNA is TGTGCCAGTAGTAGGACAATCTACAATGAGCAGTTCTTC. Amino acids: CASSRTIYNEQFF. The chain combines TRBV19 with TRBJ2-1; a possible D gene is TRBD1 (5 bases). Germline V gene lookup returns CDR1 LNHDA and CDR2 SQIVND (reference sequence). V lost 4 bases, J lost 3 bases, and 7 bases lay in between. This CDR3 contains 13 residues.

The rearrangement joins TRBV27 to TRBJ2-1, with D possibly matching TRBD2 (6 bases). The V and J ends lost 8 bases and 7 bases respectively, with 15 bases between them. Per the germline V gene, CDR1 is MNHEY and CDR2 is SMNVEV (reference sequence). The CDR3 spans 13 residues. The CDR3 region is CASRRDLGNEQFF. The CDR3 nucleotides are TGTGCCAGCCGGCGGGACTTGGGGAATGAGCAGTTCTTC.

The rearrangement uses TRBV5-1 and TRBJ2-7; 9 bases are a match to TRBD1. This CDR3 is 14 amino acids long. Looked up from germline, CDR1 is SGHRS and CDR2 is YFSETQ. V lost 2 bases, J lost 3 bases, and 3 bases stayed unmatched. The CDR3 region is CASSFLDRGYEQYF. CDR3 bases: TGCGCCAGCAGCTTCCTGGACAGGGGCTACGAGCAGTACTTC. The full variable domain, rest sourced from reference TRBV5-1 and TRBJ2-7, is KAGVTQTPRYLIKTRGQQVTLSCSPISGHRSVSWYQQTPGQGLQFLFEYFSETQRNKGNFPGRFSGRQFSNSRSEMNVSTLELGDSALYLCASSFLDRGYEQYFGPGTRLTVT.

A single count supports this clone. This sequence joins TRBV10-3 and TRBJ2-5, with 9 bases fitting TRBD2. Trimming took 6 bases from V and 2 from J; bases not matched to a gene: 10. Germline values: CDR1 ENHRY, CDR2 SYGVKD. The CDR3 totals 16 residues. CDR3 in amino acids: CAISTSGRSGQETQYF. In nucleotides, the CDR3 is TGTGCCATCAGCACCAGCGGGAGGTCGGGGCAAGAGACCCAGTACTTC.

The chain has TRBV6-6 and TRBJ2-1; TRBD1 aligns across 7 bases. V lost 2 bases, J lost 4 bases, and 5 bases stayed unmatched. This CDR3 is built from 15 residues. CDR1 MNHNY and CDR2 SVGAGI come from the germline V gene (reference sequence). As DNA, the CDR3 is TGTGCCAGCAGTTACCGACAGGGAACATACAATGAGCAGTTCTTC. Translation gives CASSYRQGTYNEQFF.

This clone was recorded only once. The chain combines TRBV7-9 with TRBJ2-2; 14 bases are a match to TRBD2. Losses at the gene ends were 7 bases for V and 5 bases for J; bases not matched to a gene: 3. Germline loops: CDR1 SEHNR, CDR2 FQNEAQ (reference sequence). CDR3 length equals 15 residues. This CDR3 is CASMGLAGETGELFF. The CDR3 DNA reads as TGTGCCAGCATGGGACTAGCGGGAGAAACCGGGGAGCTGTTTTTT.

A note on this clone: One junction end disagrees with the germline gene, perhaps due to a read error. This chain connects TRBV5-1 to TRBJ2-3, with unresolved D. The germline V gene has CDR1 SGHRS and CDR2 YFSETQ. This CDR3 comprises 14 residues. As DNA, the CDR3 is TGCGCCAGCAGCTTAGTCTTTCCCACAAATACGCAGTATTTT. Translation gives CASSLVFPTNTQYF.